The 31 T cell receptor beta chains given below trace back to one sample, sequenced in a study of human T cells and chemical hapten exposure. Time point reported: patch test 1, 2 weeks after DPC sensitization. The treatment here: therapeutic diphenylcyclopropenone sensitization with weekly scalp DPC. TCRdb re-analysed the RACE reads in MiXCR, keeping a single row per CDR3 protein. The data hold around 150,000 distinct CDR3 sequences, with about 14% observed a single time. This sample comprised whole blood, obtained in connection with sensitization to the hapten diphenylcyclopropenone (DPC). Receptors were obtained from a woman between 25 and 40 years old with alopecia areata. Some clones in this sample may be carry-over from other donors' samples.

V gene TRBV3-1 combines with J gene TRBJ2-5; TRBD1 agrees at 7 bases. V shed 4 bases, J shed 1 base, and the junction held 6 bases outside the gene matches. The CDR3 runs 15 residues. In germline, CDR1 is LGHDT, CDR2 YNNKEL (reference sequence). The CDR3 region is CASSLEDRFQETQYF. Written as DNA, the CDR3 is TGTGCCAGCAGCCTAGAGGACAGGTTCCAAGAGACCCAGTACTTC.

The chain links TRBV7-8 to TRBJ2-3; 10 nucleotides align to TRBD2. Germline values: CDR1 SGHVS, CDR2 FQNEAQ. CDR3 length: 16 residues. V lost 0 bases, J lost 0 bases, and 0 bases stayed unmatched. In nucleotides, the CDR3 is TGTGCCAGCAGCTTAGCTAGCGGGGGGAGCACAGATACGCAGTATTTT. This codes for CASSLASGGSTDTQYF.

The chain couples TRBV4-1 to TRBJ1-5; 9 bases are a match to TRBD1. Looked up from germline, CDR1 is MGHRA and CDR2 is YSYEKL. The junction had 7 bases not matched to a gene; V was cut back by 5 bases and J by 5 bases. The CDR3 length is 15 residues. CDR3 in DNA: TGCGCCAGCAGCGCCAGAACAGGGGGCGATCAGCCCCAGCATTTT. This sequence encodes CASSARTGGDQPQHF.

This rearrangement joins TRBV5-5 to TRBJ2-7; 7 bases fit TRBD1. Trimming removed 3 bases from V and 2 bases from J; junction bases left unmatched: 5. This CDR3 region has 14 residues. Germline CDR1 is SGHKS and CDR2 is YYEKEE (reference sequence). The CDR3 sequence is CASSSTGAAYEQYF. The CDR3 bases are TGTGCCAGCAGCTCCACAGGGGCCGCCTACGAGCAGTACTTC.

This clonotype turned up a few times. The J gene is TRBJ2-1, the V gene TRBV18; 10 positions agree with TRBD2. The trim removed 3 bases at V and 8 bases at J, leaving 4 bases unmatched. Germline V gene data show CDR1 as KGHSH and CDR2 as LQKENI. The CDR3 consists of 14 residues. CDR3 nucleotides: TGTGCCAGCTCACCTAGCGGGAGGTTTCATGAGCAGTTCTTC. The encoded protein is CASSPSGRFHEQFF.

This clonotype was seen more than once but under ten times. The CDR3, as DNA: TGTGCCAGCAGGTTTGGGACGGGATTCTATGGCTACACCTTC. Its protein product is CASRFGTGFYGYTF. The V gene is TRBV6-1, the J gene TRBJ1-2; a possible D gene is TRBD1 (5 bases). Germline CDR1 and CDR2: MNHNS and SASEGT. V lost 6 bases and J lost 4, with 15 bases in between. This CDR3 has 14 residues.

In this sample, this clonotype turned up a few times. CDR3 sequence reads: CASSKDRTYTF. In DNA, the CDR3 is TGTGCCAGCAGCAAAGACAGGACCTACACCTTC. This chain links TRBV7-2 with TRBJ1-2; possibly TRBD1 for D (6 bases). Germline CDR1 SGHTA, CDR2 FQGNSA. Trimming took 5 bases from V and 10 from J, leaving 11 bases between them. This CDR3 contains 11 residues.

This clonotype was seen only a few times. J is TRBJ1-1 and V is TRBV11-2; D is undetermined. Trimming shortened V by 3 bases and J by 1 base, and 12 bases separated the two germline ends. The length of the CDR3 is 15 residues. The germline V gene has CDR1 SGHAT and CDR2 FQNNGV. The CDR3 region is CASSFTGPRNTEAFF. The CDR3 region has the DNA TGTGCCAGCAGCTTTACGGGCCCGAGGAACACTGAAGCTTTCTTT.

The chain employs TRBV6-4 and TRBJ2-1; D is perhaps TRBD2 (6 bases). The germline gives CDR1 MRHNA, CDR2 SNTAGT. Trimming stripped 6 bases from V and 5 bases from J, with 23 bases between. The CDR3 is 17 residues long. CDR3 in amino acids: CASSAGGSGSVHNEQFF. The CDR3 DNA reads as TGTGCCAGCAGCGCCGGGGGTTCGGGCAGCGTCCACAATGAGCAGTTCTTC.

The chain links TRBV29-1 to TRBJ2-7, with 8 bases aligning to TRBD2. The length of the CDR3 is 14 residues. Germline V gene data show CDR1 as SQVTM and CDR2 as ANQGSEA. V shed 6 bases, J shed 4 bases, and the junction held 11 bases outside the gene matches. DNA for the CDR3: TGCAGCGTGCAACTAGCGGAGAGCCTGTACGAGCAGTACTTC. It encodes CSVQLAESLYEQYF.

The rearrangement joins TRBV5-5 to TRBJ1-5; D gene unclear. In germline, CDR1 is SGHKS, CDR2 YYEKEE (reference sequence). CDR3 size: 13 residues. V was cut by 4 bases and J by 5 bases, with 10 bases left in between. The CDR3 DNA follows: TGTGCCAGCAGCCAAAGAAAGGATCAGCCCCAGCATTTT. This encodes CASSQRKDQPQHF.

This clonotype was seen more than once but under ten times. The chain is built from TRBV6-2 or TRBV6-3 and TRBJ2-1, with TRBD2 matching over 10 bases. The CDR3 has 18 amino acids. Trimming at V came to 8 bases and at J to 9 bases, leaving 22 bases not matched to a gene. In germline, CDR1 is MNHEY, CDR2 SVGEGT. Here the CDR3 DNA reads TGTGCCAGCCAGACGAGACTAGCGGGCTTGCCCCGTTTTAGTGAGCAGTTCTTC. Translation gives CASQTRLAGLPRFSEQFF.

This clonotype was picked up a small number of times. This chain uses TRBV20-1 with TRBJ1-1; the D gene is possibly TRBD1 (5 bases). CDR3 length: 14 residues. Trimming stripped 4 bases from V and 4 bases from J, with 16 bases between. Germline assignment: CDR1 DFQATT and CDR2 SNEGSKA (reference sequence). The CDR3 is CSAKKGAGGTEAFF. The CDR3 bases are TGCAGTGCTAAGAAAGGGGCGGGGGGCACTGAAGCTTTCTTT.

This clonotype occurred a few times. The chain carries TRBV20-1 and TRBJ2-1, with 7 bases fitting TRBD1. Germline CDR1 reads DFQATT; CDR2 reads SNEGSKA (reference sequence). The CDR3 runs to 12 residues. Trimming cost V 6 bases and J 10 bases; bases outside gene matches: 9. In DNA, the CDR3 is TGCAGTGCAAGACAGGGATTCAAGGAGCAGTTCTTC. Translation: CSARQGFKEQFF.

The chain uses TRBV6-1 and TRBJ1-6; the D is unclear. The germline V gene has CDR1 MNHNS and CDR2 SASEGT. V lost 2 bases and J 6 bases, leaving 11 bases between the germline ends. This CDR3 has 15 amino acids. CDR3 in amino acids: CASSEHPAGNSPLHF. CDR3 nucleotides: TGTGCCAGCAGTGAACACCCGGCGGGTAATTCACCCCTCCACTTT.

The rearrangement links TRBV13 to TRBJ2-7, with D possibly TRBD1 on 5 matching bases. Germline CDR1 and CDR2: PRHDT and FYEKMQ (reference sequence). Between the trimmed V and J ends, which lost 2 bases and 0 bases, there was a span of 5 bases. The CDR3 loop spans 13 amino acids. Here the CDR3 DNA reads TGTGCCAGCAGCTTACAGGGCTCCTACGAGCAGTACTTC. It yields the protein CASSLQGSYEQYF.

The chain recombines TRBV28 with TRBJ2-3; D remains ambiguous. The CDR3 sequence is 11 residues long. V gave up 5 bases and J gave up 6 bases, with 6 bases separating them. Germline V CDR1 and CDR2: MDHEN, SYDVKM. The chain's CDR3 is CASSPMDTQYF. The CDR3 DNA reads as TGTGCCAGCAGTCCCATGGATACGCAGTATTTT.

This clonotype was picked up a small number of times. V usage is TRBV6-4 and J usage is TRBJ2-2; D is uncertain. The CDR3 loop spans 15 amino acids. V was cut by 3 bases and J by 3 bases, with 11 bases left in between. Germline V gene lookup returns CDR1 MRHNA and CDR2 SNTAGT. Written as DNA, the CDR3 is TGTGCCAGCAGTGAAGAGCCAGGCTACACCGGGGAGCTGTTTTTT. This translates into CASSEEPGYTGELFF.

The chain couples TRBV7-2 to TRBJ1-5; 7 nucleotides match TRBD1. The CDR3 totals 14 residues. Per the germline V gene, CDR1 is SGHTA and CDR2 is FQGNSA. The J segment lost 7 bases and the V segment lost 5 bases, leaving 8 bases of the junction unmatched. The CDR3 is CASSKQGWGQPQHF. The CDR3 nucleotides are TGTGCCAGCAGCAAACAGGGGTGGGGGCAGCCCCAGCATTTT.

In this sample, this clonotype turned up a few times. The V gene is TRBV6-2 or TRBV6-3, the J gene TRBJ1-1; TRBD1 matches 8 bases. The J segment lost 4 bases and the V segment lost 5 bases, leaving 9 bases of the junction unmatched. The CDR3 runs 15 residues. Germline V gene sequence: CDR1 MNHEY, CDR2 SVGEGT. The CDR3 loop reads CASSRNPGQGTEAFF. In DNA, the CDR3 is TGTGCCAGCAGTCGAAATCCCGGACAGGGCACTGAAGCTTTCTTT.

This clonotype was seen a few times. This chain's CDR3 is CSVALQGNSPLHF. CDR3 coding DNA: TGCAGCGTTGCCCTACAGGGGAATTCACCCCTCCACTTT. This chain connects TRBV29-1 to TRBJ1-6, with TRBD1 identical over 7 bases. CDR1 and CDR2 (germline): SQVTM, ANQGSEA. Unmatched junction bases numbered 4, after V lost 4 bases and J lost 7 bases. The CDR3 covers 13 residues.

For the CDR3, the DNA is TGTGCCATCGGTGGGCAGACCTACGAGCAGTACTTC. Translated: CAIGGQTYEQYF. The gene calls are TRBV10-3 and TRBJ2-7; the D is unclear. Looked up from germline, CDR1 is ENHRY and CDR2 is SYGVKD. V lost 8 bases to trimming and J lost 2 bases, with 10 bases between them. The CDR3 contains 12 residues.

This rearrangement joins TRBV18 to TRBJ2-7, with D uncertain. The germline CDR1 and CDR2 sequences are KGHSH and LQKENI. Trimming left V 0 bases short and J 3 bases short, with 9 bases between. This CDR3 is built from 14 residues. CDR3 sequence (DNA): TGTGCCAGCTCACCACCGAATAGTATCTACGAGCAGTACTTC. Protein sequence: CASSPPNSIYEQYF.

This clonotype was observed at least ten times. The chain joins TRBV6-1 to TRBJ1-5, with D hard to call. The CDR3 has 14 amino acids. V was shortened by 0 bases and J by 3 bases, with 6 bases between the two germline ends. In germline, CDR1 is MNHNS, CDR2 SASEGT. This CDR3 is CASSEALSNQPQHF. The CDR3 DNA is TGTGCCAGCAGTGAAGCCCTTTCCAATCAGCCCCAGCATTTT.

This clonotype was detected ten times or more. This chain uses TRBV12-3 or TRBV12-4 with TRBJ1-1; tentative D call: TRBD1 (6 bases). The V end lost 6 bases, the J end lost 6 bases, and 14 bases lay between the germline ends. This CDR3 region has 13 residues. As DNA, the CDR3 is TGTGCCAGCAGACCCGGACAGATGGCTGAAGCTTTCTTT. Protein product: CASRPGQMAEAFF.

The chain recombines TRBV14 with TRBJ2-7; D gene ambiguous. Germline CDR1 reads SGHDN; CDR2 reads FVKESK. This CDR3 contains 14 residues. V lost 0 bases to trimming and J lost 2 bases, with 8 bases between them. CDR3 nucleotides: TGTGCCAGCAGCCAAGAGTGGGCAGCCTACGAGCAGTACTTC. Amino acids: CASSQEWAAYEQYF.

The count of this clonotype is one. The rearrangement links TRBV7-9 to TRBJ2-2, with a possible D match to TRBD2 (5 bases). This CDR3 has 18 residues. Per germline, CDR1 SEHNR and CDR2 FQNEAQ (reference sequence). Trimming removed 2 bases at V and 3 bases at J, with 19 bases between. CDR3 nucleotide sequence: TGTGCCAGCAGCTTACCCCTAGGCGAGGGAGTGGACACCGGGGAGCTGTTTTTT. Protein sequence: CASSLPLGEGVDTGELFF.

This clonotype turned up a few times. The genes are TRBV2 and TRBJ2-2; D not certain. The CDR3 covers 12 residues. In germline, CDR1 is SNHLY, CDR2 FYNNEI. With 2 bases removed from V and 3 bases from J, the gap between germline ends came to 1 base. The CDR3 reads CASSEHTGELFF. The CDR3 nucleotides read TGTGCCAGCAGTGAACACACCGGGGAGCTGTTTTTT.

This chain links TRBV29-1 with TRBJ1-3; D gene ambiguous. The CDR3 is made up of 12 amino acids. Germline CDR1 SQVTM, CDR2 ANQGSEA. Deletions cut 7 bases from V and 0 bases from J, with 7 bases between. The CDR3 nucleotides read TGCAGCGCCTCCGACTCTGGAAACACCATATATTTT. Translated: CSASDSGNTIYF.

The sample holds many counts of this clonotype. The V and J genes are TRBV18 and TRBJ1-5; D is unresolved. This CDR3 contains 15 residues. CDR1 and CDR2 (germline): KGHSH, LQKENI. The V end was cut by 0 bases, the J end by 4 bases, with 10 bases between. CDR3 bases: TGTGCCAGCTCACCACCGGGTTCTGGGAATCAGCCCCAGCATTTT. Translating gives CASSPPGSGNQPQHF.

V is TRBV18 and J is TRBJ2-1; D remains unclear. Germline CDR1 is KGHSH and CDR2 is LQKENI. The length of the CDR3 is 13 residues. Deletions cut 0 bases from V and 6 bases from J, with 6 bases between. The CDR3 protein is CASSPPSSNEQFF. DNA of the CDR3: TGTGCCAGCTCACCACCGAGTTCCAATGAGCAGTTCTTC.